The clone carrying this T cell receptor (beta chain) was seen a handful of times. The sample originates from a study of type 1 and type 2 diabetes patients. The wider study: From PBMCs, CD4+ and CD8+ T cells were isolated by magnetic microbeads.

PCR was run on genomic DNA. Multiplex PCR with 30 forward and 13 reverse primers amplified the TCR beta CDR3. TCRdb itself ran the multiplex PCR reads through MiXCR, one entry per CDR3 protein. The sample records around 300,000 distinct CDR3 sequences, roughly 50% being singletons. The CDR3 loop spans 14 amino acids. The V and J ends lost 3 bases and 1 base respectively, with 9 bases between them. This chain connects TRBV12-3 or TRBV12-4 to TRBJ2-5, with D uncertain. Sequencing used peripheral blood mononuclear cells (PBMCs). The sequence was collected from a man aged 18-30 years with type 2 diabetes. CDR3 sequence: CASSFHSGQETQYF. The CDR3, as DNA: TGTGCCAGCAGTTTCCACTCAGGCCAAGAGACCCAGTACTTC.